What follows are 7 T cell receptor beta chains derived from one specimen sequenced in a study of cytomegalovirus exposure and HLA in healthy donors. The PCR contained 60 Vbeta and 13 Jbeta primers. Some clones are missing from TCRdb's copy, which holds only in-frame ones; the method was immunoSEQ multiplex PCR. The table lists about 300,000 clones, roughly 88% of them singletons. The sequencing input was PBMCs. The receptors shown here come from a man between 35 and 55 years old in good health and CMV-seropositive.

The DNA of the CDR3 is TGTGCCAGCAGCCCCAGTAATAGCAATCAGCCCCAGCATTTT. Translation gives CASSPSNSNQPQHF. The V call is TRBV7-2, the J call TRBJ1-5; D not resolved. Trimming pared 5 bases from V and 0 bases from J, leaving 8 bases between. Germline loops: CDR1 SGHTA, CDR2 FQGNSA. This CDR3 spans 14 amino acids.

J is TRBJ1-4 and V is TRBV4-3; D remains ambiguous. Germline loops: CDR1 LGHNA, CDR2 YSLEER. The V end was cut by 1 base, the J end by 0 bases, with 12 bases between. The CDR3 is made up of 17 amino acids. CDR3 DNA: TGCGCCAGCAGCCAAGCAACGGTTTCTACAACTAATGAAAAACTGTTTTTT. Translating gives CASSQATVSTTNEKLFF.

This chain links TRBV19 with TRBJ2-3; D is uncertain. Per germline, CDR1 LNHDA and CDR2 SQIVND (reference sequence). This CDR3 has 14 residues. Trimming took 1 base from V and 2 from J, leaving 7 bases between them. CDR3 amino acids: CASSIALPTDTQYF. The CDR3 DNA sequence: TGTGCCAGTAGTATAGCCCTCCCCACAGATACGCAGTATTTT.

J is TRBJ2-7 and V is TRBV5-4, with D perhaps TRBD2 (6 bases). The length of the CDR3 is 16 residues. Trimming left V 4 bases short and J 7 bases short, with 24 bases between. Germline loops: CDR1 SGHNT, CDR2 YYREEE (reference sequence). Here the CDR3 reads CASSPAGGSWIEEQYF. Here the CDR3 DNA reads TGTGCCAGCAGCCCCGCCGGGGGTAGCTGGATTGAGGAGCAGTACTTC.

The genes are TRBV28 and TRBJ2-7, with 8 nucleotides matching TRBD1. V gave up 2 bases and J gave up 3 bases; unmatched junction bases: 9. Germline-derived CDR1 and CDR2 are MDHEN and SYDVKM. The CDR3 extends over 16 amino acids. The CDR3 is CASSLDRGDRVYEQYF. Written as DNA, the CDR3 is TGTGCCAGCAGTTTAGACAGGGGTGACAGAGTCTACGAGCAGTACTTC. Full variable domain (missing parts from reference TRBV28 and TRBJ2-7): DVKVTQSSRYLVKRTGEKVFLECVQDMDHENMFWYRQDPGLGLRLIYFSYDVKMKEKGDIPEGYSVSREKKERFSLILESASTNQTSMYLCASSLDRGDRVYEQYFGPGTRLTVT.

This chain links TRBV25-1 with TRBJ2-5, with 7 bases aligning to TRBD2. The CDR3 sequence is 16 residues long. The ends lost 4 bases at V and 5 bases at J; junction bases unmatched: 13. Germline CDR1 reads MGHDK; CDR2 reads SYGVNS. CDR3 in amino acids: CASSGDPITGGETQYF. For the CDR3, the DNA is TGTGCCAGCAGTGGGGACCCCATAACCGGGGGGGAGACCCAGTACTTC.

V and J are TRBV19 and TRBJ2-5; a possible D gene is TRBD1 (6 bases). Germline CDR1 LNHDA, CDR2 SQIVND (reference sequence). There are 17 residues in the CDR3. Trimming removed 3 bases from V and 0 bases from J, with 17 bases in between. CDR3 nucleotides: TGTGCCAGTAGTATGTGGCCAGGGGTAGAAGACCAAGAGACCCAGTACTTC. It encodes CASSMWPGVEDQETQYF.